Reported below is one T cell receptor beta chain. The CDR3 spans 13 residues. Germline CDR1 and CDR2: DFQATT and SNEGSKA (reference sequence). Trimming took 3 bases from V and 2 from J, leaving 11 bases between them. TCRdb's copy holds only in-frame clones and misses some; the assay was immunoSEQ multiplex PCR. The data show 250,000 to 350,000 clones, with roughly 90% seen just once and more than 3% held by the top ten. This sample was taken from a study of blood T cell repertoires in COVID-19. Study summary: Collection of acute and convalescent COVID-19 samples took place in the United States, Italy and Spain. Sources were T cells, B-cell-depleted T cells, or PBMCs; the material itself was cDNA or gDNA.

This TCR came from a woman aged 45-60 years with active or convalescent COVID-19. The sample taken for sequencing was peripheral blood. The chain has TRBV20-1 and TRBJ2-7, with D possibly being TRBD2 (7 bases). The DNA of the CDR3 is TGCAGTGCTAGTTGGGGGGGCGCCTACGAGCAGTACTTC. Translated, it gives CSASWGGAYEQYF.